What follows are 7 T cell receptor beta chains derived from one specimen sequenced in a study of shared clonotypes between healthy human individuals. TCRdb's table, derived via immunoSEQ multiplex PCR, lists solely in-frame clones and lacks some. The sample lists more than 2,000,000 clones, 85% to 95% occurring once. Sequencing used naive CD4+ T cells from PBMCs. Subset defined: CD45RA+ positively selected. The receptor set was obtained from a young man in good health. Some clones in this sample may be carry-over from other donors' samples.

As regards this clone: This specimen includes other DNA sequences encoding the same CDR3. The rearrangement uses TRBV5-1 and TRBJ2-1; D remains ambiguous. The germline V gene encodes CDR1 SGHRS and CDR2 YFSETQ. Trimming removed 1 base from V and 6 bases from J, with 5 bases in between. This CDR3 contains 12 residues. The chain's CDR3 is CASSLNRNEQFF. DNA of the CDR3: TGCGCCAGCAGCTTGAACCGCAATGAGCAGTTCTTC.

On this clone itself: At the DNA level, this CDR3 is encoded by other sequences in the same sample as well. The chain carries TRBV18 and TRBJ2-6; D uncertain. There are 14 residues in the CDR3. V gave up 3 bases and J gave up 0 bases, with 3 bases separating them. CDR1 is KGHSH, CDR2 LQKENI, per germline. CDR3 residues: CASSPGSGANVLTF. Here the CDR3 DNA reads TGTGCCAGCTCACCCGGCTCTGGGGCCAACGTCCTGACTTTC.

This chain links TRBV6-6 with TRBJ1-2; D is uncertain. Germline CDR1 MNHNY, CDR2 SVGAGI (reference sequence). CDR3 size: 15 residues. V lost 5 bases to trimming and J lost 1 base, with 14 bases between them. DNA for the CDR3: TGTGCCAGCAGTCCCGGGAATAGGTTTAACTATGGCTACACCTTC. It translates to CASSPGNRFNYGYTF.

J is TRBJ1-5 and V is TRBV5-5; TRBD1 might be the D (5 bases). Germline loops: CDR1 SGHKS, CDR2 YYEKEE (reference sequence). The CDR3 sequence is 14 residues long. The V and J ends lost 4 bases and 9 bases respectively, with 17 bases between them. In DNA, the CDR3 is TGTGCCAGCAGCCCGGGGGAGGTTGGTCGGCCCCAGCATTTT. Translated, it gives CASSPGEVGRPQHF.

The chain has TRBV30 and TRBJ2-3; 10 bases align to TRBD2. This CDR3 has 15 amino acids. Germline V lookup: CDR1 GTSNPN, CDR2 SVGIG (reference sequence). With 1 base clipped from V and 2 bases from J, the junction kept 3 bases outside the gene matches. CDR3 sequence reads: CAWSGTSGHTDTQYF. The CDR3 nucleotides read TGTGCCTGGAGTGGGACTAGCGGACACACAGATACGCAGTATTTT. The variable domain in full, completed from reference TRBV30 and TRBJ2-3, reads SQTIHQWPATLVQPVGSPLSLECTVEGTSNPNLYWYRQAAGRGLQLLFYSVGIGQISSEVPQNLSASRPQDRQFILSSKKLLLSDSGFYLCAWSGTSGHTDTQYFGPGTRLTVL.

The genes are TRBV6-6 and TRBJ2-2, with D maybe TRBD2 (6 bases). The germline V gene encodes CDR1 MNHNY and CDR2 SVGAGI (reference sequence). This CDR3 comprises 16 residues. V was clipped by 6 bases and J by 5 bases, with 19 bases between them. The CDR3 DNA reads as TGTGCCAGCAGACCCCCCGGCGGGGTGGGGACCGGGGAGCTGTTTTTT. Its protein product is CASRPPGGVGTGELFF.

The chain joins TRBV7-6 to TRBJ1-3; no clear D. V lost 0 bases to trimming and J lost 1 base, with 13 bases between them. The CDR3 totals 17 residues. Germline lookup yields CDR1 SGHVS and CDR2 FNYEAQ. The CDR3 sequence is CASSLAPRVESGNTIYF. In DNA form, the CDR3 reads TGTGCCAGCAGCTTAGCGCCCCGGGTAGAGTCTGGAAACACCATATATTTT.